This TCR beta chain was identified in a study of regulatory T cells in long-lasting Graves disease. Construction of TCR beta libraries relied on iRepertoire HTBI primers and on Arm-PCR targeting CDR3 regions. MiXCR, run by TCRdb on the multiplex PCR reads, gives a single entry per CDR3 protein. Of 250,000 to 300,000 distinct CDR3 sequences listed, roughly 21% are singletons. This clonotype has only a few counts. Its antigen is unidentified. Time point defined: persistent/refractory GD, antithyroid drugs over 5 years with positive TRAb. With RNA extracted from PBMCs as input, the TCR library was made. It was an endocrinology department in Xi'an, China, that provided the patients. The study, taken as a whole, reports: Persistent disease samples used TRBV28, TRBJ1-2 and TRBJ2-5 preferentially.

CDR1 and CDR2 (germline): LGHDT, YNNKEL (reference sequence). The junction had 13 bases not matched to a gene; V was cut back by 0 bases and J by 2 bases. CDR3 length: 18 residues. This material consisted of peripheral blood mononuclear cells (PBMCs), taken when the disease was refractory, from a patient treated with antithyroid drugs. The receptor's source is a female donor with Graves disease. J is TRBJ2-7 and V is TRBV3-1; 7 bases match TRBD2. The CDR3 DNA reads as TGTGCCAGCAGCCAAGATCCTTTAAGACTAGCATCAACCTACGAGCAGTACTTC. It specifies CASSQDPLRLASTYEQYF.